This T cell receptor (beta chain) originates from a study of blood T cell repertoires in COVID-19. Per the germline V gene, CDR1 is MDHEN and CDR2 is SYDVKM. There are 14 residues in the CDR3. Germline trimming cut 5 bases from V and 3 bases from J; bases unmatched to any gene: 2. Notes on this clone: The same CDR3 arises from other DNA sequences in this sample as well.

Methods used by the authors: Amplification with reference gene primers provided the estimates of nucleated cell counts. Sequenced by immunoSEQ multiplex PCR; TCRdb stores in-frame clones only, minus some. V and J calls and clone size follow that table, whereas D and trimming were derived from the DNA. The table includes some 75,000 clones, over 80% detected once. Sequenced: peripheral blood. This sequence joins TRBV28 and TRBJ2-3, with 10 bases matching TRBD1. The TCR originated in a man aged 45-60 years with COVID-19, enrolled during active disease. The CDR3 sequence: CASSRTGGTDTQYF. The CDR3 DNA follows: TGTGCCAGCAGTAGGACAGGGGGGACAGATACGCAGTATTTT.